The 17 T cell receptor beta chains reported below all come from one sample, sequenced in a study of cytotoxic CD8 clonotypes in ibrutinib-treated CLL (dated by TCRdb to the early 2020s). Library preparation used the immunoSEQ multiplex PCR assay. TCRdb stores this immuneACCESS table with in-frame sequences only. Part of the clones is absent; in the studies checked, under half of the shortfall reflects unresolved V genes, and no reason is known for the rest. The sample includes 200,000 or so clones, with around 75% observed a single time. The top ten constitute 5.5% to 6% of the sample. The time point label of this sample denotes: 12 months on ibrutinib. Sequences were derived from PBMCs, sampled after 12 months of ibrutinib treatment. The receptors were gathered from a human donor with chronic lymphocytic leukemia.

The V gene is TRBV6-6, the J gene TRBJ2-7; D is possibly TRBD1 or TRBD2 (6 bases each). V was shortened by 0 bases and J by 4 bases, with 16 bases between the two germline ends. The CDR3 runs to 16 residues. Germline CDR1 reads MNHNY; CDR2 reads SVGAGI (reference sequence). The CDR3 sequence is CASSYSGLKGGYEQYF. CDR3 nucleotide sequence: TGTGCCAGCAGTTACTCGGGCCTGAAGGGGGGATACGAGCAGTACTTC.

This clone was observed once. The chain couples TRBV18 to TRBJ1-1; D is unclear. The CDR3 runs to 13 residues. Trimming took off 8 bases at V and 4 bases at J, with 14 bases between the two ends. The V gene's germline CDR1 is KGHSH and CDR2 LQKENI. The CDR3 region is CASRPPRGTEAFF. DNA for the CDR3: TGTGCCAGCCGTCCCCCTCGGGGCACTGAAGCTTTCTTT.

The chain uses TRBV29-1 and TRBJ2-2; 7 bases agree with TRBD1. V dropped 3 bases and J dropped 4; count of bases not matched to a gene: 2. There are 13 residues in the CDR3. Germline V CDR1 and CDR2: SQVTM, ANQGSEA. The CDR3 nucleotides read TGCAGCGTTGAGGACAGGTCCACCGGGGAGCTGTTTTTT. Translated, it gives CSVEDRSTGELFF.

This clone was picked up a small number of times. V and J are TRBV4-3 and TRBJ2-1; D gene ambiguous. The CDR3 contains 17 residues. V lost 0 bases to trimming and J lost 2 bases, with 14 bases between them. Per germline, CDR1 LGHNA and CDR2 YSLEER. The CDR3 DNA reads TGCGCCAGCAGCCAAGACTACTCTAGTTCCCCCTACAATGAGCAGTTCTTC. As protein: CASSQDYSSSPYNEQFF.

The chain is built from TRBV15 and TRBJ1-4; TRBD1 agrees at 8 bases. CDR1 is LNHNV, CDR2 YYDKDF, per germline (reference sequence). Trimming at V came to 1 base and at J to 7 bases, leaving 5 bases not matched to a gene. This CDR3 region has 15 residues. The CDR3 bases are TGTGCCACCAGCAGAGGAGGACAGGGTAGTGAAAAACTGTTTTTT. Residues: CATSRGGQGSEKLFF. Looking up the rest from reference TRBV15 and TRBJ1-4 gives the full variable domain: DAMVIQNPRYQVTQFGKPVTLSCSQTLNHNVMYWYQQKSSQAPKLLFHYYDKDFNNEADTPDNFQSRRPNTSFCFLDIRSPGLGDTAMYLCATSRGGQGSEKLFFGSGTQLSVL.

This chain connects TRBV7-2 to TRBJ1-2; D is ambiguous. CDR3 size: 14 residues. With 7 bases removed from V and 4 bases from J, the gap between germline ends came to 16 bases. Per the germline V gene, CDR1 is SGHTA and CDR2 is FQGNSA. The DNA for the CDR3 is TGTGCCAGCACCTCCCCGGGCGGTCCCTATGGCTACACCTTC. This codes for CASTSPGGPYGYTF.

The chain is built from TRBV10-3 and TRBJ1-5; the D is unclear. The CDR3 runs to 14 residues. V shed 2 bases and J shed 4 bases, with 9 bases lying between them. Germline CDR1 is ENHRY and CDR2 is SYGVKD. CDR3 region: CAISEISGNQPQHF. DNA for the CDR3: TGTGCCATCAGTGAGATTAGTGGGAATCAGCCCCAGCATTTT.

This chain joins TRBV29-1 and TRBJ1-4; TRBD1 agrees at 9 bases. The length of the CDR3 is 15 residues. V was clipped by 6 bases and J by 7 bases; unmatched bases: 12. Per germline, CDR1 SQVTM and CDR2 ANQGSEA. In DNA, the CDR3 is TGCAGCGTGTCCCGGGACAGGGTAGGAGGTGAAAAACTGTTTTTT. Encoded protein: CSVSRDRVGGEKLFF.

This clone was seen only a few times. This chain links TRBV30 with TRBJ1-5, with TRBD1 matching over 7 bases. Trimming at V came to 4 bases and at J to 4 bases, leaving 13 bases not matched to a gene. The CDR3 is 16 residues long. Per the germline V gene, CDR1 is GTSNPN and CDR2 is SVGIG (reference sequence). The CDR3 protein is CAWKEGGGTRNQPQHF. The CDR3 region has the DNA TGTGCCTGGAAAGAAGGGGGCGGGACCCGAAATCAGCCCCAGCATTTT.

This clone was observed a few times. V usage is TRBV4-1 and J usage is TRBJ2-7; D is undetermined. CDR3 length: 14 amino acids. Germline CDR1 is MGHRA and CDR2 is YSYEKL. Trimming cost V 6 bases and J 3 bases, with 15 bases left between them. Written as DNA, the CDR3 is TGCGCCAGCAGTCCCGACCCGGGCCGCTACGAGCAGTACTTC. As protein: CASSPDPGRYEQYF.

This rearrangement joins TRBV14 to TRBJ2-5; TRBD1 agrees at 9 bases. This CDR3 has 17 residues. Unmatched junction bases numbered 16, after V lost 10 bases and J lost 1 base. Germline V gives CDR1 SGHDN, CDR2 FVKESK. CDR3 coding DNA: TGTGCCAACACCCCGGACCGGGACAGGGCCGCCCAAGAGACCCAGTACTTC. It translates to CANTPDRDRAAQETQYF.

V usage is TRBV6-1 and J usage is TRBJ2-7; maybe TRBD1 (5 bases). From germline, CDR1 is MNHNS and CDR2 SASEGT. The V end lost 0 bases, the J end lost 0 bases, and 15 bases lay between the germline ends. CDR3 length equals 17 residues. The CDR3, as DNA: TGTGCCAGCAGTGAAGCGCTTTGGGGCTCAGCCTCCTACGAGCAGTACTTC. Protein sequence: CASSEALWGSASYEQYF.

V is TRBV2 and J is TRBJ2-3; 7 bases agree with TRBD1. The CDR3 extends over 16 amino acids. V lost 5 bases to trimming and J lost 6 bases; unmatched junction nucleotides: 14. Germline V gene data show CDR1 as SNHLY and CDR2 as FYNNEI. In DNA, the CDR3 is TGTGCCAGCAGTTCGACTTCGACAGGGTACATTGATACGCAGTATTTT. This codes for CASSSTSTGYIDTQYF.

The chain recombines TRBV29-1 with TRBJ2-5, with D perhaps matching TRBD2 (6 bases). Trimming cost V 6 bases and J 9 bases, with 17 bases left between them. In germline, CDR1 is SQVTM, CDR2 ANQGSEA. The CDR3 extends over 12 amino acids. The CDR3 DNA is TGCAGCGTGACTGGGACTGGGGAGGCCCAGTACTTC. This translates into CSVTGTGEAQYF.

The chain is built from TRBV29-1 and TRBJ1-1; D is ambiguous. V shed 5 bases and J shed 0 bases, with 10 bases lying between them. The CDR3 has 13 residues. The germline V gene has CDR1 SQVTM and CDR2 ANQGSEA. CDR3 sequence: CSVLPEMNTEAFF. The CDR3 DNA reads TGCAGCGTTCTGCCCGAGATGAACACTGAAGCTTTCTTT.

This rearrangement joins TRBV7-9 to TRBJ1-2, with a possible D match to TRBD1 (5 bases). Trimming pared 5 bases from V and 8 bases from J, leaving 18 bases between. Germline V gene lookup returns CDR1 SEHNR and CDR2 FQNEAQ (reference sequence). This CDR3 is 14 amino acids long. The CDR3 loop reads CASSPPGWEKGYTF. CDR3 in DNA: TGTGCCAGCAGCCCCCCAGGGTGGGAGAAGGGCTACACCTTC.

The chain employs TRBV5-4 and TRBJ1-5; D uncertain. The CDR3 is 16 amino acids. Germline assignment: CDR1 SGHNT and CDR2 YYREEE (reference sequence). Trimming removed 0 bases at V and 2 bases at J, with 12 bases between. CDR3 sequence (DNA): TGTGCCAGCAGCTTGGGCCTTACGTGGGGCAATCAGCCCCAGCATTTT. It codes for CASSLGLTWGNQPQHF.